These 18 T cell receptor beta chains originate from one sample sequenced in a study of metastatic and nonmetastatic thyroid tumors. With MiXCR, TCRdb reprocessed the PCR reads. The sample has around 8,600 clones; approximately 34% are singletons. Not a single patient had been given any form of treatment at any point before undergoing thyroid surgery. Sequencing input: tumor tissue. These receptors were taken from a female donor with papillary thyroid cancer or a benign thyroid nodule (not recorded which). Some clones in this sample may be carry-over from other donors' samples.

This chain joins TRBV7-2 and TRBJ2-1; possibly TRBD2 for D (7 bases). The ends were cut back, 5 bases at V and 7 bases at J, with 18 bases in the middle. CDR3 length: 15 amino acids. CDR1 SGHTA and CDR2 FQGNSA come from the germline V gene. CDR3 nucleotides: TGTGCCAGCAGCCTCGACCGGGGGGCGTGGAATGAGCAGTTCTTC. Protein product: CASSLDRGAWNEQFF.

By sample fraction, this clone is medium-sized (0.01 to 0.1%). The chain employs TRBV4-1 and TRBJ1-2; 7 bases map to TRBD1. Germline loops: CDR1 MGHRA, CDR2 YSYEKL. The CDR3 contains 14 residues. V dropped 3 bases and J dropped 2; count of bases not matched to a gene: 3. CDR3 nucleotide sequence: TGCGCCAGCAGCCAGGGACAGAGCAACTATGGCTACACCTTC. It specifies CASSQGQSNYGYTF.

This clone occurred many times. One junction end does not reproduce the germline sequence, and a read error may be involved. This CDR3 is also generated by other DNA sequences in the sample. The chain joins TRBV6-1 to TRBJ1-5; D perhaps matches TRBD1 (5 bases). CDR3 length: 17 amino acids. Germline values: CDR1 MNHNS, CDR2 SASEGT. The CDR3 DNA reads as TGTGCCAGCAGTGAGAGCGGCGGGACGGGCGTCAATCAGCCTCAGCATTTT. Encoded protein: CASSESGGTGVNQPQHF.

Sample share makes this clone medium-sized (0.01 to 0.1%). The chain links TRBV20-1 to TRBJ2-3, with 9 bases fitting TRBD2. The V and J ends lost 4 bases and 2 bases, in that order; junction bases with no gene match: 4. Per the germline V gene, CDR1 is DFQATT and CDR2 is SNEGSKA (reference sequence). The CDR3 has 14 amino acids. DNA for the CDR3: TGCAGTGCTACGCGGGGGGGAGTCACAGATACGCAGTATTTT. Translation gives CSATRGGVTDTQYF.

By proportion, this clone is medium-sized. V is TRBV30 and J is TRBJ1-2; D might be TRBD1 (5 bases). Germline lookup yields CDR1 GTSNPN and CDR2 SVGIG (reference sequence). V lost 8 bases to trimming and J lost 3 bases, with 13 bases between them. CDR3 length: 12 residues. The CDR3 DNA sequence: TGTGCCGGAGAAGGGGACGACTATGGCTACACCTTC. Translating gives CAGEGDDYGYTF.

Only a few counts were recorded for this clone. This rearrangement joins TRBV6-2 or TRBV6-3 to TRBJ1-2, with 9 bases that match TRBD1. Germline trimming cut 2 bases from V and 7 bases from J; bases unmatched to any gene: 8. The CDR3 contains 15 residues. The germline V gene encodes CDR1 MNHEY and CDR2 SVGEGT. CDR3 sequence (DNA): TGTGCCAGCAGTTACCTCACAGGGGGCGGGCGTGGCTACACCTTC. Translating gives CASSYLTGGGRGYTF.

A few counts support this clone. V is TRBV27 and J is TRBJ2-5, with 11 nucleotides matching TRBD1. Looked up from germline, CDR1 is MNHEY and CDR2 is SMNVEV (reference sequence). V dropped 8 bases and J dropped 5; count of bases not matched to a gene: 10. CDR3 length: 15 amino acids. The CDR3 sequence is CASRTSDRGRETQYF. The CDR3 DNA reads as TGTGCCAGCCGGACCTCGGACAGGGGGCGTGAGACCCAGTACTTC.

The chain is built from TRBV7-2 and TRBJ2-1, with D possibly TRBD1 on 7 matching bases. CDR1 SGHTA and CDR2 FQGNSA come from the germline V gene. CDR3 length: 15 amino acids. V was clipped by 3 bases and J by 4 bases, with 13 bases between them. The DNA of the CDR3 is TGTGCCAGCAGCTTGCGGGGACAGTCATACAATGAGCAGTTCTTC. Protein: CASSLRGQSYNEQFF.

The chain carries TRBV30 and TRBJ2-2, with 7 nucleotides matching TRBD2. CDR1 and CDR2 (germline): GTSNPN, SVGIG (reference sequence). The CDR3 covers 15 residues. With 3 bases clipped from V and 4 bases from J, the junction kept 8 bases outside the gene matches. The CDR3 protein is CAWRTLSGITGELFF. In DNA, the CDR3 is TGTGCCTGGAGAACTTTAAGCGGGATCACCGGGGAGCTGTTTTTT.

The chain uses TRBV4-2 and TRBJ2-2; D is uncertain. Germline V gene sequence: CDR1 LGHNA, CDR2 YNFKEQ. V lost 0 bases, J lost 0 bases, and 17 bases lay in between. This CDR3 contains 19 residues. CDR3 sequence: CASSQDVFGVTSNTGELFF. CDR3 bases: TGTGCCAGCAGCCAAGACGTGTTTGGGGTGACTTCGAACACCGGGGAGCTGTTTTTT.

This clone is medium-sized within its sample. The J gene is TRBJ1-1, the V gene TRBV25-1; D ambiguous. This CDR3 is 13 amino acids long. Per germline, CDR1 MGHDK and CDR2 SYGVNS. Trimming pared 2 bases from V and 5 bases from J, leaving 9 bases between. In DNA form, the CDR3 reads TGTGCCAGCAGTGAAGATGGGTGGACTGAAGCTTTCTTT. As protein: CASSEDGWTEAFF.

This clone is labeled as medium-sized (0.01 to 0.1%). The chain has TRBV28 and TRBJ2-7; 10 bases align to TRBD1. V trimming: 7 bases; J trimming: 6 bases; junction bases outside the gene matches: 12. Per germline, CDR1 MDHEN and CDR2 SYDVKM. The CDR3 is 15 residues long. In DNA, the CDR3 is TGTGCCAGCAACACTCCGGGACAGGGGTCTGGCGAGCAGTACTTC. Its protein is CASNTPGQGSGEQYF.

This clone was seen many times. The CDR3 loop reads CASSQDMSGGGTQYF. The CDR3 nucleotides read TGCGCCAGCAGCCAAGATATGAGCGGGGGGGGGACCCAGTACTTC. The rearrangement uses TRBV4-1 and TRBJ2-5; TRBD2 matches 10 bases. After removal of 0 bases from V and 7 bases from J, the junction contained 5 bases not matched to a gene. The V gene's germline CDR1 is MGHRA and CDR2 YSYEKL. The CDR3 runs 15 residues.

The chain is built from TRBV2 and TRBJ2-7; D is uncertain. Deletions cut 6 bases from V and 2 bases from J, with 14 bases between. The CDR3 spans 14 residues. The germline V gene has CDR1 SNHLY and CDR2 FYNNEI. CDR3 bases: TGTGCCAGCAGGAAAGAGACGGTCACCTACGAGCAGTACTTC. Translated: CASRKETVTYEQYF.

The chain has TRBV5-6 and TRBJ2-4, with D perhaps TRBD2 (6 bases). Trimming stripped 0 bases from V and 0 bases from J, with 16 bases between. The CDR3 runs 18 residues. Germline CDR1 reads SGHDT; CDR2 reads YYEEEE. The CDR3 is CASSLALQRVIAKNIQYF. As DNA, the CDR3 is TGTGCCAGCAGCTTGGCCCTTCAGCGGGTCATAGCCAAAAACATTCAGTACTTC.

The sample holds a few counts of this clone. A read error is possible here, since a much larger clone lies one base away. The genes are TRBV19 and TRBJ2-2, with TRBD2 identical over 8 bases. Per the germline V gene, CDR1 is LNHDA and CDR2 is SQIVND (reference sequence). The CDR3 totals 13 residues. Here the CDR3 reads CASKGSGDRRAVF. In DNA form, the CDR3 reads TGTGCCTCCAAGGGTAGCGGGGACCGGAGAGCTGTTTTT.

This clone has a handful of counts. The rearrangement joins TRBV27 to TRBJ2-7; possibly TRBD1 or TRBD2 for D (6 bases each). The germline gives CDR1 MNHEY, CDR2 SMNVEV (reference sequence). V was shortened by 2 bases and J by 3 bases, with 17 bases between the two germline ends. This CDR3 has 16 amino acids. The CDR3 region is CASSLIGGQGVYEQYF. CDR3 bases: TGTGCCAGCAGTTTAATTGGGGGGCAGGGTGTCTACGAGCAGTACTTC.

CDR3 sequence (DNA): TGTGCCAGCAGCCAGGGACAGGGGAACGGCTACACCTTC. It specifies CASSQGQGNGYTF. The rearrangement links TRBV3-1 to TRBJ1-2; 10 bases fit TRBD1. Germline CDR1 reads LGHDT; CDR2 reads YNNKEL (reference sequence). J lost 8 bases, V lost 3 bases, and 3 bases had no gene match. There are 13 residues in the CDR3.